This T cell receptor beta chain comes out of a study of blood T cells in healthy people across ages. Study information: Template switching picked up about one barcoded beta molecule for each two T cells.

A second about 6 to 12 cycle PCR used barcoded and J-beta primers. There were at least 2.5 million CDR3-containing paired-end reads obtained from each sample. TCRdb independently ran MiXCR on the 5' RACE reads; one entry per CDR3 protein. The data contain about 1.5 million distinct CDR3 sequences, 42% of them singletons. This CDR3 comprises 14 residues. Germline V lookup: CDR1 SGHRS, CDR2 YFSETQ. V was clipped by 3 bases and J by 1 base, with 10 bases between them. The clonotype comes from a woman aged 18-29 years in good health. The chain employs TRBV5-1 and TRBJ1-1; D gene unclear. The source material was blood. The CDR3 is CASSSEGSNTEAFF. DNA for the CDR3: TGCGCCAGCAGCTCTGAGGGCTCGAACACTGAAGCTTTCTTT.